This T cell receptor (beta chain) was observed in a study of identical twins. Study-wide findings and caveats: For zero-insertion analyses, partial confounding could come from invariant MAIT and iNKT cells. With abundant cord blood beta clonotypes, insertions were fewer; memory repertoires showed no such pattern.

Every one of the donors was a healthy Caucasian. Of note for this clonotype: Its antigen is not identified.

This CDR3 spans 16 amino acids. CDR1 and CDR2 (germline): LNHNV, YYDKDF (reference sequence). Unmatched junction bases numbered 7, after V lost 5 bases and J lost 0 bases. Unique molecular identifiers were present on the cDNA, which also gained a universal primer site by template switching. Via MiXCR, TCRdb re-called the 5' RACE reads, giving one row per CDR3 protein. This table holds around 670,000 distinct CDR3 sequences, roughly 6.2% found once. The V and J genes are TRBV15 and TRBJ2-3, with TRBD1 matching over 8 bases. The sequenced sample consisted of naive T cells sorted from blood. The sequence was obtained from a young man in good health. CDR3: CATSGGQGISTDTQYF. The CDR3 DNA sequence: TGTGCCACCAGCGGTGGACAGGGAATTAGCACAGATACGCAGTATTTT.